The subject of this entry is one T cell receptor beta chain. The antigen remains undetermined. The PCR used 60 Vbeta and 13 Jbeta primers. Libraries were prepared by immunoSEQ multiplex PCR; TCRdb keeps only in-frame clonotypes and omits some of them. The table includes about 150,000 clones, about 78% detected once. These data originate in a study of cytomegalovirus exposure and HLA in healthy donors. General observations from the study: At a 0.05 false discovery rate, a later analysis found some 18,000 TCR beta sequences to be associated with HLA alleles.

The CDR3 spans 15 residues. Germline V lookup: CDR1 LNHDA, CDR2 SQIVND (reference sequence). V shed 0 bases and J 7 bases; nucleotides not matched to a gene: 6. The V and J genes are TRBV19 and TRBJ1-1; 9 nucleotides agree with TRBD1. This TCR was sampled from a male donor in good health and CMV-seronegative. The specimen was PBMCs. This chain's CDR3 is CASSIDRRTGDEAFF. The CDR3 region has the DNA TGTGCCAGTAGTATAGATCGTAGGACAGGGGATGAAGCTTTCTTT.